This T cell receptor (beta chain) was found in a study of cytomegalovirus exposure and HLA in healthy donors. General study findings and limits: Later analysis reportedly placed an Asian-associated ancestry cluster below the roughly 700-donor mean in N-insertions. Specificity of a few CMV-associated chains for CMV antigens was verified in vitro. The study designated 150 to 200 TCR beta chains cytomegalovirus-associated. No immune exposure information besides CMV serostatus was available.

PCR primers comprised 60 Vbeta and 13 Jbeta primers. The protocol was immunoSEQ multiplex PCR, while the TCRdb copy is restricted to in-frame clones and leaves out a portion. The profile shows about 71,000 clones, around 70% of them singletons. This clone has only a few counts. Its antigen is as yet unknown. The sample comprised PBMCs. The receptor's source is a woman between 45 and 65 years old in good health and CMV-seropositive.

The CDR3 protein is CASSFRGLLNTGELFF. For the CDR3, the DNA is TGTGCCAGCAGTTTCAGGGGGCTCTTGAACACCGGGGAGCTGTTTTTT. The chain carries TRBV27 and TRBJ2-2; 8 bases line up with TRBD1. Germline-derived CDR1 and CDR2 are MNHEY and SMNVEV (reference sequence). There are 16 residues in the CDR3. The ends lost 3 bases at V and 1 base at J; junction bases unmatched: 4.